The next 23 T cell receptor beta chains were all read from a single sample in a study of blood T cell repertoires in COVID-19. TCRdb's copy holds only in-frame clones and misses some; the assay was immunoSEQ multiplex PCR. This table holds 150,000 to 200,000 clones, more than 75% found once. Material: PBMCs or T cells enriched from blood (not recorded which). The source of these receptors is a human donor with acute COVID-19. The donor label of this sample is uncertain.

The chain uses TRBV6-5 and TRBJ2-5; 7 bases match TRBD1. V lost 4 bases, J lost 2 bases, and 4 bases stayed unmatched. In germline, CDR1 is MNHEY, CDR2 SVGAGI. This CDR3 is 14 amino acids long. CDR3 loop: CASSWGRGQETQYF. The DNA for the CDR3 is TGTGCCAGCAGTTGGGGCAGGGGGCAAGAGACCCAGTACTTC.

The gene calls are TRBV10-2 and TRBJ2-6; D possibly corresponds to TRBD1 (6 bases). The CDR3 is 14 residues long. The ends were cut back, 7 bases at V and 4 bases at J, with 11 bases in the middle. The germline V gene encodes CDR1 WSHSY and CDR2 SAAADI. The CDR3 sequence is CASTQGIGANVLTF. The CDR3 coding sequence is TGCGCCAGCACACAGGGAATCGGGGCCAACGTCCTGACTTTC.

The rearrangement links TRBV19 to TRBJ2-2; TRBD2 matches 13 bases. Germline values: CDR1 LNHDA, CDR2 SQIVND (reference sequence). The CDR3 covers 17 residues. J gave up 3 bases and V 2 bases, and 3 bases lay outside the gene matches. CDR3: CASSISGTSGDTGELFF. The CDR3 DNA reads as TGTGCCAGTAGTATATCGGGGACTAGCGGGGACACCGGGGAGCTGTTTTTT.

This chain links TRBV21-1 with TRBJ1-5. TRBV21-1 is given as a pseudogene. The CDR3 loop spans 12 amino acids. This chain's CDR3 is CASRIYYQPQHF. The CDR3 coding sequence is TGTGCCAGCAGAATCTACTATCAGCCCCAGCATTTT.

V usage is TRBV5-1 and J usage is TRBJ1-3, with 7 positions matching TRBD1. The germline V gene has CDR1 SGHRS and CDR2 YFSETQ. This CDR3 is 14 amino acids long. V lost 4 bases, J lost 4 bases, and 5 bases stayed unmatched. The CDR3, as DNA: TGCGCCAGCAGCGCCGGGACAGTCGGAAACACCATATATTTT. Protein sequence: CASSAGTVGNTIYF. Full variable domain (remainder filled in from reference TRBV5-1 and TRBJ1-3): KAGVTQTPRYLIKTRGQQVTLSCSPISGHRSVSWYQQTPGQGLQFLFEYFSETQRNKGNFPGRFSGRQFSNSRSEMNVSTLELGDSALYLCASSAGTVGNTIYFGEGSWLTVV.

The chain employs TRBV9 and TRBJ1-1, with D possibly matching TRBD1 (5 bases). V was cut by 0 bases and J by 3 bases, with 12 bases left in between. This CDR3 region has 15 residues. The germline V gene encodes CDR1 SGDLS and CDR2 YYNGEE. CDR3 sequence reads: CASSVESGGYTEAFF. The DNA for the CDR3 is TGTGCCAGCAGCGTAGAGTCGGGGGGATACACTGAAGCTTTCTTT.

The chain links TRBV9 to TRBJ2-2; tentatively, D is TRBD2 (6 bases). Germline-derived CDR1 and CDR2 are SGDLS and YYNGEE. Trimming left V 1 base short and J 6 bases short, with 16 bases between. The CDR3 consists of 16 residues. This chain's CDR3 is CASSVSGQITAGELFF. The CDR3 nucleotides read TGTGCCAGCAGCGTAAGCGGGCAGATTACCGCCGGGGAGCTGTTTTTT.

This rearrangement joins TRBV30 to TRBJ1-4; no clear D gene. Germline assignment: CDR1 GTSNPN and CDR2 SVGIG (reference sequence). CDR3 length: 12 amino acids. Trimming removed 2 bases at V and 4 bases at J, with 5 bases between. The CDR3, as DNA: TGTGCCTGGAGTTCTGTTAATGAAAAACTGTTTTTT. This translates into CAWSSVNEKLFF.

This chain's CDR3 is CASSLVGSGGNSPLHF. The CDR3 DNA is TGTGCCAGCAGCTTAGTAGGCTCAGGGGGTAATTCACCCCTCCACTTT. The chain has TRBV7-2 and TRBJ1-6, with 7 bases identical to TRBD1. Germline CDR1 and CDR2: SGHTA and FQGNSA. CDR3 size: 16 residues. The ends lost 1 base at V and 6 bases at J; junction bases unmatched: 6.

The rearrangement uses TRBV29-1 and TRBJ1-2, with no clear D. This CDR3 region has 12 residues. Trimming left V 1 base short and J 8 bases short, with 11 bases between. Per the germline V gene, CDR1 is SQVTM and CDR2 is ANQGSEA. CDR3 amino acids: CSVEGPGGGYTF. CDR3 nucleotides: TGCAGCGTTGAAGGGCCGGGAGGGGGCTACACCTTC.

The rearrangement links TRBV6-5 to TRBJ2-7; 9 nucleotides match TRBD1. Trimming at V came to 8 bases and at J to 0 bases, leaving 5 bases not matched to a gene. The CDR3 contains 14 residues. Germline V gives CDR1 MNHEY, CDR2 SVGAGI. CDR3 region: CASSGTGLSYEQYF. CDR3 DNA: TGTGCCAGCTCCGGGACAGGGCTCTCCTACGAGCAGTACTTC.

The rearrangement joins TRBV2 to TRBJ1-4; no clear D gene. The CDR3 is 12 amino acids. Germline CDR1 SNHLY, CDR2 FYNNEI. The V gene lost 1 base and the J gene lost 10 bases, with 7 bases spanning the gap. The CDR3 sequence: CASSEGGGKLFF. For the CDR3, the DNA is TGTGCCAGCAGTGAAGGGGGAGGAAAACTGTTTTTT.

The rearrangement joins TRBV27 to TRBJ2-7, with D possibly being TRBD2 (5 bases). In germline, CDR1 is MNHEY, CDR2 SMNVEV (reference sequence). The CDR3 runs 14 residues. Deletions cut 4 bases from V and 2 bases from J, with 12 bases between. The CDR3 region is CASSYGGITYEQYF. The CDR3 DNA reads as TGTGCCAGCAGTTACGGAGGAATAACCTACGAGCAGTACTTC.

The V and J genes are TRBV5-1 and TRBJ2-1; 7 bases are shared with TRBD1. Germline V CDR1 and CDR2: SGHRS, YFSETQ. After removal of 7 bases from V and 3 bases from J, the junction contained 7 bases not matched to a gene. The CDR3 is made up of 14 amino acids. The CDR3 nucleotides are TGCGCCAGCTCAGACAGGGCACGCTACAATGAGCAGTTCTTC. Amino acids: CASSDRARYNEQFF.

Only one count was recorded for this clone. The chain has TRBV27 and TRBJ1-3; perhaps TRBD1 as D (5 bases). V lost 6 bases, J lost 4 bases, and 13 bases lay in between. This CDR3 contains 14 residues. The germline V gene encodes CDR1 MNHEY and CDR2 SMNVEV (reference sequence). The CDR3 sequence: CASRPRQRGNTIYF. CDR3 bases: TGTGCCAGCAGACCAAGACAGCGAGGAAACACCATATATTTT.

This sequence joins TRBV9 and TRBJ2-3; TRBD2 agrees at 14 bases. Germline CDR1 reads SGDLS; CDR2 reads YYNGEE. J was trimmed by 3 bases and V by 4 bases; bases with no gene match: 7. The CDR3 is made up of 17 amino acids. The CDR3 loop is CASSIRLAGGPTDTQYF. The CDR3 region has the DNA TGTGCCAGCAGCATCCGACTAGCGGGGGGGCCAACAGATACGCAGTATTTT.

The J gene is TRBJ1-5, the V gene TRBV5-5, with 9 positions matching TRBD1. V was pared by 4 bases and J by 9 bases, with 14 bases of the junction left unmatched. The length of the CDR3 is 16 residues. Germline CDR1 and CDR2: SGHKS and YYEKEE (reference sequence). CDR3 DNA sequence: TGTGCCAGCAGCCCCGGGGACAGGGTTGTATACCGGCCCCAGCATTTT. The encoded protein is CASSPGDRVVYRPQHF.

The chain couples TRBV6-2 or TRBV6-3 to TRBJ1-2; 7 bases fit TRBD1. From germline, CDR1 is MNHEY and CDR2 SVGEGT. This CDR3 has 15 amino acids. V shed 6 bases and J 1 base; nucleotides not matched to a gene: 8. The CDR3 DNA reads TGTGCCAGCAGCCTCGGACAGGCCGTTAACTATGGCTACACCTTC. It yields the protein CASSLGQAVNYGYTF.

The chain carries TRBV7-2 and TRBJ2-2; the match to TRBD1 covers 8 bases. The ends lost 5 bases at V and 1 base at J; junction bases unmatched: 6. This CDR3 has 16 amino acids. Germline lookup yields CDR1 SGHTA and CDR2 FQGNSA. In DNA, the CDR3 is TGTGCCAGCAGCATGACCGGGACAGGGAACACCGGGGAGCTGTTTTTT. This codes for CASSMTGTGNTGELFF.

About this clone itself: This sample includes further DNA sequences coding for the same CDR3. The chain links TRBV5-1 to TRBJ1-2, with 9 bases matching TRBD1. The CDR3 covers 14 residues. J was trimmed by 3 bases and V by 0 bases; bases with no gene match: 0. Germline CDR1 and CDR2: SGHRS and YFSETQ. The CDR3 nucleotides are TGCGCCAGCAGCTTGGGACAGGGGGACTATGGCTACACCTTC. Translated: CASSLGQGDYGYTF.

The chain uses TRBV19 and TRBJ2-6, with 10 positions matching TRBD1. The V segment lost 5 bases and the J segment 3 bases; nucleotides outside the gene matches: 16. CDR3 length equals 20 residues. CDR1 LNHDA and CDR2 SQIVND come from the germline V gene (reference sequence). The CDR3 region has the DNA TGTGCCAGTAGTTTTCGAACTCTGGGACAGGGGACGGATGGGGCCAACGTCCTGACTTTC. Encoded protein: CASSFRTLGQGTDGANVLTF.

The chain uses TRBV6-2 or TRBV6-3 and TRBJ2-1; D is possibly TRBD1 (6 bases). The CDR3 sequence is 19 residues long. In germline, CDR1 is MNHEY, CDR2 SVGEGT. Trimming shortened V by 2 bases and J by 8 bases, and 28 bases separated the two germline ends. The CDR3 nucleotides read TGTGCCAGCAGTTACCAAAGGGCCCGCCGGGACACTAATATCCATGAGCAGTTCTTC. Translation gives CASSYQRARRDTNIHEQFF.

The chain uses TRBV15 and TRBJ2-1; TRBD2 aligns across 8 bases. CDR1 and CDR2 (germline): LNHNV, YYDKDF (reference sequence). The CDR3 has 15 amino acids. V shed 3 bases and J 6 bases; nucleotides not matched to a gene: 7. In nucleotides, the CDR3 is TGTGCCACCAGCAGTCGTAGCGGGGAAGCCAATGAGCAGTTCTTC. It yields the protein CATSSRSGEANEQFF.